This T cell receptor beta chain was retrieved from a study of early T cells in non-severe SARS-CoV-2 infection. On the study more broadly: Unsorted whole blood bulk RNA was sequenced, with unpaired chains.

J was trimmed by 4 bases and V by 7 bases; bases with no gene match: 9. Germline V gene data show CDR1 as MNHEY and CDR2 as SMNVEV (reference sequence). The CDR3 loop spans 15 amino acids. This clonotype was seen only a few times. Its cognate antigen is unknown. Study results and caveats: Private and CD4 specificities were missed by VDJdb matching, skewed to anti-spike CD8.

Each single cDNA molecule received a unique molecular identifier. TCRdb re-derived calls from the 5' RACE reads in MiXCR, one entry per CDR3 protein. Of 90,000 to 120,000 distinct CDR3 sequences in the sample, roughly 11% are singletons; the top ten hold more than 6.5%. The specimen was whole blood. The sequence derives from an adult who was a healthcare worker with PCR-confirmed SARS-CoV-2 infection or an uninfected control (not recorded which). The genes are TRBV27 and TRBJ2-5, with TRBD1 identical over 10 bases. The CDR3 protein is CASKDRGRGGETQYF. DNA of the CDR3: TGTGCCAGCAAGGACAGGGGGAGGGGTGGAGAGACCCAGTACTTC.